The rows below give T cell receptor beta chains drawn from one sample of a study of CD8 T cells in Susac syndrome. TCRdb re-derived calls from the immunoSEQ multiplex PCR reads in MiXCR, one entry per CDR3 protein. The sample lists under 80,000 distinct CDR3 sequences, approximately 94% occurring once. The sequencing input was CD8+ T cells from PBMCs. The receptors were sampled from a human donor with multiple sclerosis. The CDR3 runs from the conserved cysteine through the conserved F or W. The D gene is left open where the match is weak. Only some rows state a clone size, as once, few, many or a class for expanded clones.

TRBJ2-7,TRBV4-1,.,.,CASSQVGADEQYF,TGCGCCAGCAGCCAAGTAGGGGCCGACGAGCAGTACTTC
TRBJ2-1,TRBV4-1,TRBD2,.,CASSQFGLAENEQFF,TGCGCCAGCAGCCAGTTTGGACTAGCCGAGAATGAGCAGTTCTTC
TRBJ2-5,TRBV12-3/TRBV12-4,.,.,CASSQGGETQYF,TGTGCCAGCAGTCAGGGGGGAGAGACCCAGTACTTC
TRBJ1-2,TRBV18,TRBD1,.,CASPLRTGALYGYTF,TGTGCCAGCCCGCTAAGGACAGGGGCTCTCTATGGCTACACCTTC
TRBJ2-1,TRBV19,.,.,CASSWSDYNEQFF,TGTGCCAGTAGTTGGTCTGACTACAATGAGCAGTTCTTC
TRBJ1-4,TRBV29-1,.,.,CSVGAGRSNEKLFF,TGCAGCGTTGGCGCGGGACGGTCTAATGAAAAACTGTTTTTT
TRBJ1-3,TRBV29-1,.,.,CSVAGSSSGNTIYF,TGCAGCGTTGCAGGCAGCAGCTCTGGAAACACCATATATTTT
TRBJ2-1,TRBV3-1,TRBD1,.,CASSQDLRGDRGIVLNEQFF,TGTGCCAGCAGCCAAGACTTAAGGGGGGACAGGGGTATCGTTCTCAATGAGCAGTTCTTC
TRBJ1-2,TRBV27,TRBD1,.,CASRNRGNYGYTF,TGTGCCAGCAGAAACAGGGGGAACTATGGCTACACCTTC
TRBJ2-3,TRBV9,TRBD2,.,CASSPRTSGGPTDTQYF,TGTGCCAGCAGCCCCCGGACTAGCGGGGGGCCGACAGATACGCAGTATTTT
TRBJ2-3,TRBV6-6,.,.,CASSWTRTDTQYF,TGTGCCAGCAGCTGGACCCGCACAGATACGCAGTATTTT
TRBJ1-1,TRBV20-1,.,.,CSALQGYMNTEAFF,TGCAGTGCCTTACAGGGATATATGAACACTGAAGCTTTCTTT
TRBJ2-7,TRBV7-6,.,.,CASSSDTYEQYF,TGTGCCAGCAGCTCGGACACCTACGAGCAGTACTTC
TRBJ1-1,TRBV7-9,.,.,CASQSGQINTEAFF,TGTGCCAGCCAATCCGGACAGATCAACACTGAAGCTTTCTTT
TRBJ1-1,TRBV3-1,.,.,CASSPRHNTEAFF,TGTGCCAGCAGTCCACGGCACAACACTGAAGCTTTCTTT
TRBJ2-5,TRBV30,TRBD1,.,CAWSVPGTGGRETQYF,TGTGCCTGGAGTGTACCCGGGACAGGGGGCAGAGAGACCCAGTACTTC
TRBJ2-7,TRBV12-3/TRBV12-4,TRBD2,.,CASSSYNGGGGPYEQYF,TGTGCCAGCAGTTCCTATAACGGCGGGGGGGGGCCCTACGAGCAGTACTTC
TRBJ2-7,TRBV27,.,.,CASSLDTPGEQYF,TGTGCCAGCAGTTTAGACACTCCTGGCGAGCAGTACTTC
TRBJ1-3,TRBV4-1,.,.,CASSQDPAGTWGNTIYF,TGCGCCAGCAGCCAAGACCCCGCAGGCACGTGGGGAAACACCATATATTTT
TRBJ2-1,TRBV6-2/TRBV6-3,.,.,CASSLTTSSYNEQFF,TGTGCCAGCAGTCTTACTACCAGCTCCTACAATGAGCAGTTCTTC
TRBJ2-7,TRBV6-6,TRBD2,.,CASTPGGNWREQYF,TGTGCCAGCACCCCGGGGGGGAACTGGCGAGAGCAGTACTTC
TRBJ2-5,TRBV27,.,.,CASSLKGTTETQYF,TGTGCCAGCAGTTTGAAAGGCACAACGGAGACCCAGTACTTC
TRBJ2-5,TRBV6-1,.,.,CASSPRGSWETQYF,TGTGCCAGCAGCCCGCGGGGAAGTTGGGAGACCCAGTACTTC
TRBJ2-5,TRBV2,TRBD2,.,CATGRENQETQYF,TGTGCCACCGGGCGGGAGAACCAAGAGACCCAGTACTTC
TRBJ2-5,TRBV6-5,.,.,CASSSPGSSIFQETQYF,TGTGCCAGCAGTTCCCCGGGTAGCAGTATCTTCCAAGAGACCCAGTACTTC
TRBJ2-3,TRBV6-1,TRBD1,.,CASSEERGRGDTQYF,TGTGCCAGCAGTGAAGAGAGGGGGCGCGGAGATACGCAGTATTTT
TRBJ1-5,TRBV23-1,.,once,CASSQSWGACQPQHF,TGCGCCAGCAGTCAATCCTGGGGGGCTTGTCAGCCCCAGCATTTT
TRBJ2-1,TRBV29-1,TRBD2,.,CSVDGLAEGRIGEQFF,TGCAGCGTTGACGGGCTAGCGGAAGGCCGCATAGGCGAGCAGTTCTTC
TRBJ2-7,TRBV6-5,.,.,CASSYSGGNTYEQYF,TGTGCCAGCAGTTACTCGGGGGGTAACACCTACGAGCAGTACTTC
TRBJ2-7,TRBV9,TRBD2,.,CASSVTSAGGYYEQYF,TGTGCCAGCAGCGTAACCTCGGCGGGGGGTTACTACGAGCAGTACTTC
TRBJ2-1,TRBV4-1,.,.,CASSQRESEQFF,TGCGCCAGCAGCCAGAGGGAGAGCGAGCAGTTCTTC
TRBJ2-2,TRBV5-1,.,.,CASSLGPMNTGELFF,TGCGCCAGCAGCTTAGGACCGATGAACACCGGGGAGCTGTTTTTT
TRBJ2-7,TRBV14,.,few,CASSPDPSDEQYF,TGTGCCAGCAGCCCCGATCCTAGTGACGAGCAGTACTTC
TRBJ1-1,TRBV30,.,.,CAWRLGRNTEAFF,TGTGCCTGGAGACTCGGAAGGAACACTGAAGCTTTCTTT
TRBJ1-1,TRBV29-1,.,.,CSVEMGAMNTEAFF,TGCAGCGTTGAAATGGGGGCAATGAACACTGAAGCTTTCTTT
TRBJ1-5,TRBV25-1,.,.,CASSEWDLNQPQHF,TGTGCCAGCAGTGAATGGGACCTTAATCAGCCCCAGCATTTT
TRBJ1-2,TRBV6-6,.,.,CASIGGVNYGYTF,TGTGCCAGCATTGGGGGAGTCAACTATGGCTACACCTTC
TRBJ2-7,TRBV18,.,.,CASSPDSSYEQYF,TGTGCCAGCTCACCGGACAGTTCCTACGAGCAGTACTTC
TRBJ2-7,TRBV7-9,TRBD1,.,CASSFPDRAYEQYF,TGTGCCAGCAGCTTCCCGGACAGGGCCTACGAGCAGTACTTC
TRBJ2-3,TRBV4-2,TRBD2,.,CASSQGEGRHTDTQYF,TGTGCCAGCAGCCAAGGGGAGGGGCGTCACACAGATACGCAGTATTTT
TRBJ2-1,TRBV20-1,.,.,CSARSPRGSYNEQFF,TGCAGTGCGAGGAGCCCGAGGGGCTCCTACAATGAGCAGTTCTTC
TRBJ2-1,TRBV19,.,.,CASSIAGAYNEQFF,TGTGCCAGTAGTATAGCGGGAGCCTACAATGAGCAGTTCTTC
TRBJ1-2,TRBV5-8,.,once,CASSLGQVGGYTF,TGTGCCAGCAGCTTGGGACAGGTTGGCGGCTACACCTTC
TRBJ1-6,TRBV7-2,.,.,CASSPRGSLDNSPLHF,TGTGCCAGCAGCCCCCGGGGCAGTCTCGATAATTCACCCCTCCACTTT
TRBJ1-2,TRBV4-2,TRBD1,.,CASSTGGAVGYTF,TGTGCCAGCAGTACAGGGGGCGCGGTTGGCTACACCTTC
TRBJ2-7,TRBV28,TRBD2,.,CASSMGLAGDEQYF,TGTGCCAGCAGCATGGGACTAGCCGGGGACGAGCAGTACTTC
TRBJ2-4,TRBV6-2/TRBV6-3,TRBD1,.,CASVQGQGFPGVQYF,TGTGCCAGCGTGCAGGGACAGGGGTTTCCCGGGGTTCAGTACTTC
TRBJ1-1,TRBV30,TRBD1,.,CAWSPQGAEAFF,TGTGCCTGGAGTCCCCAGGGGGCTGAAGCTTTCTTT
TRBJ2-1,TRBV12-3/TRBV12-4,.,.,CASSFGYNEQFF,TGTGCCAGCAGTTTCGGTTACAATGAGCAGTTCTTC
TRBJ1-1,TRBV7-9,.,.,CASSLTVTEAFF,TGTGCCAGCAGCTTAACAGTCACTGAAGCTTTCTTT
TRBJ2-6,TRBV30,.,.,CAWSVRGANVLTF,TGTGCCTGGAGTGTACGTGGGGCCAACGTCCTGACTTTC